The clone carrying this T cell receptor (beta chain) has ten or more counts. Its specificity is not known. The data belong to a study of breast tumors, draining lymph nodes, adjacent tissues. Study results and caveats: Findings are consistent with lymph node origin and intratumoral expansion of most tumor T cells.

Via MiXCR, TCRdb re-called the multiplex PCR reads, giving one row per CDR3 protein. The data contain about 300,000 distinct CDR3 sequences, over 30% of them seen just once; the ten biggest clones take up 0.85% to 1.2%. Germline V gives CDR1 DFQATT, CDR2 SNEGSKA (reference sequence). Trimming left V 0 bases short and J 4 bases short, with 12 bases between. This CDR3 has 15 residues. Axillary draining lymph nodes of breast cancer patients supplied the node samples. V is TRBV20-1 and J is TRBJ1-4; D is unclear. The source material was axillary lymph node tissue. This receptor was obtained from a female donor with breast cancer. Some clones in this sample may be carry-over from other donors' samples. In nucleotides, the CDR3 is TGCAGTGCTAGAGATCGGAGGCATAGTAATGAAAAACTGTTTTTT. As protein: CSARDRRHSNEKLFF.